This T cell receptor (beta chain) was identified in a study of shared clonotypes between healthy human individuals. As for the study in general: Each donor had three CD4 naive, three CD4 memory, two CD8 naive and one CD8 memory plate. Study observations and caveats: Specimens sampled were limited to blood, with tissue repertoires likely differing. Shared across four donors were around 5% of the naive CD4 clonotypes.

Repertoires were generated with immunoSEQ multiplex PCR, while TCRdb's copy carries only in-frame clones and drops some. The table records about 2.1 million clones, 93% of them present only once. Germline CDR1 is LGHNA and CDR2 is YSLEER. The V and J ends lost 5 bases and 2 bases, in that order; junction bases with no gene match: 14. The CDR3 runs to 18 residues. Naive CD8 cells lacked CD45RO, underwent positive selection for CCR7 and left out terminally differentiated effector memory CD45RA+ cells. About this clone: Its antigen is not known.

Sequencing used naive CD8+ T cells from PBMCs. The V and J genes are TRBV4-3 and TRBJ2-2; 7 positions match TRBD2. The source of this sequence is a man younger than 35 in good health. Some clones in this sample may be carry-over from other donors' samples. The CDR3 DNA reads TGCGCCAGCAGCAGGGAGGGGCCCGGGACTCTAAACACCGGGGAGCTGTTTTTT. As protein: CASSREGPGTLNTGELFF.